This TCR beta chain was identified during a study of cytomegalovirus exposure and HLA in healthy donors. Use of 60 Vbeta and 13 Jbeta primers characterized the PCR. This table comes from immunoSEQ multiplex PCR, and its TCRdb copy is limited to in-frame clones, with some not included. The profile covers some 110,000 clones, with about 70% appearing a single time and roughly 0.9% taken by the ten largest. With 3 bases removed from V and 1 base from J, the gap between germline ends came to 3 bases. CDR1 LGHNT and CDR2 FRNRAP come from the germline V gene. The CDR3 runs to 12 residues. The origin of this receptor is a woman in her 30s in good health and CMV-seronegative. The material sequenced was PBMCs. The chain is built from TRBV12-5 and TRBJ1-1; D remains ambiguous. This chain's CDR3 is CASGLANTEAFF. In DNA form, the CDR3 reads TGTGCTAGTGGTTTAGCGAACACTGAAGCTTTCTTT.